This T cell receptor (beta chain) was sequenced for a study of blood T cell repertoires in COVID-19 (dated by TCRdb to about 2020). Study-wide context: Collaborator samples came from the United States, Italy and Spain and covered acute and convalescent phases of COVID-19. Where HLA class I and class II types were available, the types were taken from metadata supplied by the sample provider, not from assay-based typing. The prospective study material was composed of cDNA or gDNA derived from T cells, B-cell-depleted T cells, or PBMCs. Samples came from the ongoing ImmuneRACE study (first 160 participants) plus 1,254 subjects from 6 global collaborators. A freely available public database, intended as a resource for researchers studying the immune response to SARS-CoV-2, is where the repertoires were released. Subjects who had been exposed to COVID-19, were actively infected with it, or had recovered from it provided the deeply sampled blood TCRbeta repertoires that made up the dataset. Nearly every sample came with metadata listing a de-identified subject ID, COVID-19 status, age in years and sex. Results the study describes overall, beyond this receptor: The quantity of clinical and demographic metadata differed by source and by participant and was supplied without curation.

Worth noting for this clone: Its antigen has not been determined. No base quality values were provided; no much bigger clone lies one nucleotide off.

TCRbeta CDR3 regions were amplified from genomic DNA by means of the immunoSEQ Assay, a bias-controlled multiplex PCR. In the source study's methods: The number of nucleated cells in each sample was estimated by amplification of reference gene primers within the assay. To quantify the absolute abundance of each unique TCRbeta CDR3 rearrangement, sequence reads were collapsed and filtered. For each sample, productive Simpson clonality was calculated as the square root of Simpson's diversity index over productive rearrangements. Held by TCRdb, this immuneACCESS table contains in-frame sequences only and omits some clones. Under half of the omission traces to an unresolved V gene where checked; the cause of the rest is unknown. V and J calls and clone size are as listed in that table; D and trimming were resolved from the DNA. The sample yields roughly 570,000 clones; 70% to 90% were counted once. The top ten clones comprise roughly 8% of the sample.

CDR1 KGHSH and CDR2 LQKENI are derived from the germline V gene. From V the trimming removes 2 bases and from J it removes 1 base, while the gene matches leave 2 bases of the junction unaccounted for. Spanning cysteine to phenylalanine, the CDR3 consists of 15 amino acids. Only the CDR3 portion is preserved as DNA: 45 bases, with reading frame beginning at the first base. At one collaborating source in Seattle, patients were enrolled during active infection and were followed longitudinally through the course of disease. The collaborating institutions used their own protocols to collect whole blood in K2EDTA tubes. Collaborator samples were shipped for TCRbeta analysis as frozen whole blood, isolated PBMCs, or DNA extracted from either sample type.

Input material: peripheral blood. The sequence was obtained from a woman aged 45-60 years with COVID-19, enrolled during active disease. The sequence links TRBV18 to TRBJ2-3; 8 bases in the junction line up with TRBD1. The DNA sequence is as follows: TGTGCCAGCTCACCATTACAGGGGGGCACAGATACGCAGTATTTT. Translated, this is CASSPLQGGTDTQYF.